The 24 T cell receptor beta chains reported below all come from one sample, sequenced in a study of blood T cell repertoires in COVID-19. The data were produced by immunoSEQ multiplex PCR, yet TCRdb's version contains in-frame clones alone and is incomplete. The data show roughly 62,000 clones, about nine tenths seen once. The sequencing sample was made of peripheral blood. The receptors here all came from a human donor with acute or convalescent COVID-19. The donor label of this sample is uncertain.

This rearrangement joins TRBV3-1 (or the pseudogene TRBV3-2) to TRBJ2-5, with D possibly TRBD2 on 5 matching bases. V lost 2 bases and J lost 2, with 9 bases in between. This CDR3 is 14 amino acids long. Germline V gene sequence: CDR1 LGHDT, CDR2 YNNKEL (reference sequence). CDR3: CASSQYGEQETQYF. CDR3 in DNA: TGTGCCAGCAGCCAATACGGGGAGCAAGAGACCCAGTACTTC.

The table lists this clone with a count of one. The chain is built from TRBV27 and TRBJ1-2, with TRBD1 matching over 7 bases. CDR3 size: 17 residues. V dropped 0 bases and J dropped 1; count of bases not matched to a gene: 8. Germline V gene data show CDR1 as MNHEY and CDR2 as SMNVEV (reference sequence). The CDR3 here is CASSLSGGAAINYGYTF. CDR3 coding DNA: TGTGCCAGCAGTTTATCAGGGGGCGCTGCCATTAACTATGGCTACACCTTC.

This chain joins TRBV19 and TRBJ1-5; TRBD1 is a possible D gene (5 bases). CDR1 and CDR2 (germline): LNHDA, SQIVND (reference sequence). The CDR3 runs to 15 residues. V was shortened by 3 bases and J by 4 bases, with 13 bases between the two germline ends. This chain's CDR3 is CASSIPRELNQPQHF. The CDR3 DNA is TGTGCCAGTAGTATTCCCAGGGAATTAAATCAGCCCCAGCATTTT.

The J gene is TRBJ1-5, the V gene TRBV5-4; TRBD1 is a possible D gene (5 bases). CDR1 and CDR2 from the germline V gene are SGHNT and YYREEE (reference sequence). CDR3 size: 13 residues. The V gene lost 1 base and the J gene lost 11 bases, with 13 bases spanning the gap. The CDR3 DNA reads TGTGCCAGCAGCTTGACAGGCGATACGACCCAGCATTTT. This encodes CASSLTGDTTQHF.

The V call is TRBV5-5, the J call TRBJ2-3, with D tentatively TRBD1 (6 bases). The germline gives CDR1 SGHKS, CDR2 YYEKEE (reference sequence). The CDR3 has 17 amino acids. The V and J ends lost 0 bases and 4 bases respectively, with 18 bases between them. The CDR3 region is CASSLVTRGGSADTQYF. In DNA, the CDR3 is TGTGCCAGCAGCTTGGTTACCAGGGGTGGGTCAGCAGATACGCAGTATTTT. Variable domain in full (rest from reference TRBV5-5 and TRBJ2-3): DAGVTQSPTHLIKTRGQQVTLRCSPISGHKSVSWYQQVLGQGPQFIFQYYEKEERGRGNFPDRFSARQFPNYSSELNVNALLLGDSALYLCASSLVTRGGSADTQYFGPGTRLTVL.

This chain uses TRBV10-3 with TRBJ2-1, with 13 bases matching TRBD2. The CDR3 covers 16 residues. CDR1 is ENHRY and CDR2 is SYGVKD in the germline V gene. The V and J ends lost 1 base and 4 bases, in that order; junction bases with no gene match: 1. The CDR3 DNA follows: TGTGCCATCAGTGAGTTGGGACTAGCGGGATACAATGAGCAGTTCTTC. Amino acid sequence: CAISELGLAGYNEQFF.

This clone was detected once. Additional DNA sequences in this sample encode the identical CDR3. The chain links TRBV5-1 to TRBJ2-5; D is perhaps TRBD2 (6 bases). This CDR3 has 13 residues. The germline gives CDR1 SGHRS, CDR2 YFSETQ. Trimming removed 4 bases from V and 3 bases from J, with 10 bases in between. CDR3 coding DNA: TGCGCCAGCAGCCCGCGGGGCGAAGAGACCCAGTACTTC. It translates to CASSPRGEETQYF.

J is TRBJ2-1 and V is TRBV25-1; 7 nucleotides agree with TRBD2. Trimming took 10 bases from V and 5 from J; bases not matched to a gene: 11. Germline values: CDR1 MGHDK, CDR2 SYGVNS. CDR3 length: 14 residues. The CDR3 loop reads CATQRAGDNNEQFF. The CDR3 region has the DNA TGTGCCACCCAGAGGGCGGGAGACAACAATGAGCAGTTCTTC.

This chain links TRBV19 with TRBJ2-7, with 8 positions matching TRBD1. The CDR3 is made up of 14 amino acids. Unmatched junction bases numbered 10, after V lost 5 bases and J lost 7 bases. Germline loops: CDR1 LNHDA, CDR2 SQIVND (reference sequence). As DNA, the CDR3 is TGTGCCAGTAGTGCCTCTCAGGGGGCGGGGGAGCAGTACGTC. It codes for CASSASQGAGEQYV.

The DNA of the CDR3 is TGTGCCACCAGTGATACACGAGCGGGGTCCTCCTACAATGAGCAGTTCTTC. It yields the protein CATSDTRAGSSYNEQFF. This chain links TRBV24-1 with TRBJ2-1; 7 bases agree with TRBD2. There are 17 residues in the CDR3. V lost 3 bases, J lost 0 bases, and 7 bases stayed unmatched. The V gene's germline CDR1 is KGHDR and CDR2 SFDVKD.

This rearrangement joins TRBV7-2 to TRBJ1-1; 7 bases line up with TRBD1. Germline V gene lookup returns CDR1 SGHTA and CDR2 FQGNSA. The CDR3 covers 17 residues. The V and J ends lost 4 bases and 2 bases, in that order; junction bases with no gene match: 13. The DNA for the CDR3 is TGTGCCAGCAGCTCAGGGGGTTGGGGCAGGGCTAACACTGAAGCTTTCTTT. Residues: CASSSGGWGRANTEAFF.

The chain is built from TRBV6-4 and TRBJ2-2, with D possibly matching TRBD1 (6 bases). The CDR3 consists of 15 residues. The V gene lost 0 bases and the J gene lost 5 bases, with 10 bases spanning the gap. The V gene's germline CDR1 is MRHNA and CDR2 SNTAGT. The CDR3 DNA reads TGTGCCAGCAGTGACTCCCCCCAGGGGACCGGGGAGCTGTTTTTT. This translates into CASSDSPQGTGELFF.

The CDR3 loop reads CASSFQGVQDTQYF. The DNA for the CDR3 is TGCGCCAGCAGCTTCCAGGGGGTACAGGATACGCAGTATTTT. This chain connects TRBV5-1 to TRBJ2-3; 7 positions match TRBD1. Germline V gene lookup returns CDR1 SGHRS and CDR2 YFSETQ. V trimming: 2 bases; J trimming: 6 bases; junction bases outside the gene matches: 6. The CDR3 has 14 residues.

This clone was seen a single time. The CDR3 sequence is CASSAERQGVPLHF. The DNA of the CDR3 is TGTGCCAGCAGCGCCGAGAGACAGGGCGTACCCCTCCACTTT. The gene calls are TRBV9 and TRBJ1-6, with TRBD1 matching over 7 bases. V shed 3 bases, J shed 12 bases, and the junction held 9 bases outside the gene matches. This CDR3 has 14 residues. The germline V gene has CDR1 SGDLS and CDR2 YYNGEE.

J is TRBJ1-4 and V is TRBV25-1, with D unresolved. Germline V gives CDR1 MGHDK, CDR2 SYGVNS. Trimming cost V 1 base and J 8 bases, with 17 bases left between them. This CDR3 is built from 16 residues. CDR3 in amino acids: CASSEWGREAWEKLFF. As DNA, the CDR3 is TGTGCCAGCAGTGAATGGGGTAGGGAGGCCTGGGAAAAACTGTTTTTT.

This clone was observed a few times. This chain uses TRBV2 with TRBJ1-2; tentative D call: TRBD1 (5 bases). Germline assignment: CDR1 SNHLY and CDR2 FYNNEI. This CDR3 region has 12 residues. V lost 8 bases, J lost 7 bases, and 14 bases lay in between. CDR3 residues: CASDAGGGGYTF. The CDR3 DNA reads as TGTGCCAGCGACGCAGGCGGGGGTGGCTACACCTTC.

The J gene is TRBJ1-5, the V gene TRBV12-3 or TRBV12-4; D unclear. Deletions cut 1 base from V and 4 bases from J, with 5 bases between. The CDR3 loop spans 13 amino acids. The CDR3: CASSLGRNQPQHF. CDR3 DNA: TGTGCCAGCAGTTTAGGCCGGAATCAGCCCCAGCATTTT.

The rearrangement links TRBV28 to TRBJ1-2, with 9 bases that match TRBD1. Unmatched junction bases numbered 8, after V lost 4 bases and J lost 8 bases. The CDR3 has 14 amino acids. The germline V gene encodes CDR1 MDHEN and CDR2 SYDVKM. CDR3 nucleotides: TGTGCCAGCAGTTCACGGGACAGGGCGCGGGGCTACACCTTC. It yields the protein CASSSRDRARGYTF.

The chain combines TRBV7-2 with TRBJ2-5; 11 bases fit TRBD2. The CDR3 spans 16 residues. CDR1 is SGHTA and CDR2 is FQGNSA in the germline V gene. J lost 7 bases, V lost 1 base, and 8 bases had no gene match. CDR3 sequence (DNA): TGTGCCAGCAGCTTAGAGATTAGCGGGGGGGCTGGGACCCAGTACTTC. Its protein product is CASSLEISGGAGTQYF.

The chain employs TRBV30 and TRBJ2-7; D is undetermined. This CDR3 region has 12 residues. Trimming cost V 2 bases and J 6 bases, with 11 bases left between them. Germline assignment: CDR1 GTSNPN and CDR2 SVGIG (reference sequence). The CDR3 DNA reads TGTGCCTGGAGTCCGGGTTCTATCGAGCAGTACGTC. It translates to CAWSPGSIEQYV.

The CDR3 DNA is TGTGCCAGCAGTTTAGTCTGGGGGGGGAGCTCCTACAATGAGCAGTTCTTC. Encoded protein: CASSLVWGGSSYNEQFF. The chain joins TRBV27 to TRBJ2-1, with 7 bases matching TRBD2. This CDR3 contains 17 residues. J gave up 0 bases and V 2 bases, and 7 bases lay outside the gene matches. Germline V gene lookup returns CDR1 MNHEY and CDR2 SMNVEV (reference sequence).

This chain links TRBV5-1 with TRBJ1-2; 10 nucleotides line up with TRBD1. Germline CDR1 and CDR2: SGHRS and YFSETQ. CDR3 length: 15 amino acids. V dropped 5 bases and J dropped 6; count of bases not matched to a gene: 10. The CDR3 sequence is CASSLEPGQGNGYTF. The CDR3 bases are TGCGCCAGCAGTTTAGAACCGGGACAGGGGAATGGCTACACCTTC.

V gene TRBV7-2 combines with J gene TRBJ1-4; D is uncertain. Per germline, CDR1 SGHTA and CDR2 FQGNSA. V was pared by 1 base and J by 0 bases, with 15 bases between. The CDR3 runs to 18 residues. The CDR3 is CASSLVPLQVATNEKLFF. CDR3 sequence (DNA): TGTGCCAGCAGCTTAGTCCCCCTCCAGGTGGCAACTAATGAAAAACTGTTTTTT.

The V call is TRBV5-1, the J call TRBJ2-1; 8 bases are shared with TRBD2. Looked up from germline, CDR1 is SGHRS and CDR2 is YFSETQ. J gave up 6 bases and V 0 bases, and 8 bases lay outside the gene matches. The CDR3 runs to 16 residues. The CDR3 DNA reads TGCGCCAGCAGCTTGGATGCGGGGGGCGGGGGCAATGAGCAGTTCTTC. Protein product: CASSLDAGGGGNEQFF.